This T cell receptor (beta chain) was captured in a study of cytomegalovirus exposure and HLA in healthy donors. Study-level points and caveats: For presence/absence analyses, sequencing depth was assumed to be roughly uniform across donors.

It was healthy bone marrow donors who served as donors. The CDR3 has 16 amino acids. The V end lost 0 bases, the J end lost 1 base, and 10 bases lay between the germline ends. Germline CDR1 reads PRHDT; CDR2 reads FYEKMQ (reference sequence). Primers included in the PCR were 60 Vbeta and 13 Jbeta primers. Some clones are missing from TCRdb's copy, which holds only in-frame ones; the method was immunoSEQ multiplex PCR. The sample has approximately 140,000 clones, just over 65% seen once. For this clone: Antigen specificity is unknown.

This receptor was taken from a woman in her sixties or seventies in good health and CMV-seronegative. The sequencing sample was made of PBMCs. The rearrangement joins TRBV13 to TRBJ1-5; D is perhaps TRBD1 (5 bases). CDR3 amino acids: CASSLGGGRSNQPQHF. Written as DNA, the CDR3 is TGTGCCAGCAGCTTAGGCGGGGGGAGGAGCAATCAGCCCCAGCATTTT.